The rows below give T cell receptor beta chains drawn from one sample of a study of shared clonotypes between healthy human individuals. Here immunoSEQ multiplex PCR was the method, and the copy in TCRdb shows in-frame clones only, minus some. The sample has over a million clones, around 78% seen once. The sequenced sample was memory CD4+ T cells from PBMCs. Receptors were obtained from a young man in good health. Some clones in this sample may be carry-over from other donors' samples. The CDR3 runs from the conserved cysteine through the conserved F or W. Fields, in order: D gene, J gene, clone size, V gene, CDR3 protein, CDR3 DNA. The D gene is left open where the match is weak. Some rows mark clone size as missing; the rest say once, few, many or name a class of expanded clone.

>NA|TRBJ1-1|once|TRBV5-6
CASSRGMGDVWPEAFF
TGTGCCAGCAGCCGGGGGATGGGGGACGTTTGGCCTGAAGCTTTCTTT
>NA|TRBJ2-4|few|TRBV19
CASSIGGAKNIQYF
TGTGCCAGTAGTATCGGGGGAGCCAAAAACATTCAGTACTTC
>NA|TRBJ2-3|NA|TRBV9
CASSVADRTDTQYF
TGTGCCAGCAGCGTCGCGGACCGCACAGATACGCAGTATTTT
>NA|TRBJ2-4|NA|TRBV30
CAWSLDRNIQYF
TGTGCCTGGAGTTTAGACCGCAACATTCAGTACTTC
>NA|TRBJ2-4|once|TRBV28
CASSSLKHIAKNIQYF
TGTGCCAGCAGTTCATTAAAGCACATAGCCAAAAACATTCAGTACTTC
>NA|TRBJ2-5|NA|TRBV7-2
CASSFEGETQYF
TGTGCCAGCAGCTTTGAAGGGGAGACCCAGTACTTC
>TRBD2|TRBJ2-1|once|TRBV5-8
CASSRSGESYNEQFF
TGTGCCAGCAGCCGTAGCGGGGAGTCCTACAATGAGCAGTTCTTC
>TRBD1|TRBJ1-6|NA|TRBV10-3
CAISTGDRGGSPLHF
TGTGCCATCAGCACAGGGGACAGGGGTGGTTCACCCCTCCACTTT
>TRBD1|TRBJ2-1|NA|TRBV5-1
CASSPGRAGGSYNEQFF
TGCGCCAGCAGCCCGGGCCGGGCAGGGGGCTCCTACAATGAGCAGTTCTTC
>TRBD1|TRBJ2-3|once|TRBV15
CAIDGQGARDTQYF
TGTGCCATTGATGGACAGGGGGCGAGGGATACGCAGTATTTT
>TRBD1|TRBJ2-7|few|TRBV29-1
CSVRPGQGEQYF
TGCAGCGTCAGGCCGGGACAGGGCGAGCAGTACTTC
>TRBD2|TRBJ2-7|NA|TRBV6-6
CASSSPGLAGTYEQYF
TGTGCCAGCAGTTCCCCGGGACTAGCGGGAACCTACGAGCAGTACTTC
>NA|TRBJ2-7|NA|TRBV4-3
CASSDTLEVGKQYF
TGCGCCAGCAGCGACACCTTGGAGGTAGGCAAGCAGTACTTC
>NA|TRBJ2-5|NA|TRBV2
CASSVILQETQYF
TGTGCCAGCAGTGTGATCCTTCAGGAGACCCAGTACTTC
>NA|TRBJ1-5|once|TRBV7-2
CASSLGSPSNQPQHF
TGTGCCAGCAGCTTAGGGTCACCTAGCAATCAGCCCCAGCATTTT
>NA|TRBJ1-2|NA|TRBV5-6
CASGRTDGNYGYTF
TGTGCCAGCGGGCGGACAGACGGGAACTATGGCTACACCTTC
>TRBD2|TRBJ2-1|NA|TRBV19
CASSKLAGLSSYNEQFF
TGTGCCAGTAGTAAACTAGCGGGGTTGAGCTCCTACAATGAGCAGTTCTTC
>NA|TRBJ2-2|NA|TRBV6-5
CASSYRADRDTGELFF
TGTGCCAGCAGTTACCGGGCAGATAGGGACACCGGGGAGCTGTTTTTT
>TRBD2|TRBJ2-2|NA|TRBV9
CASNPLAGGNTGELFF
TGTGCCAGCAACCCGCTAGCGGGAGGGAACACCGGGGAGCTGTTTTTT
>NA|TRBJ1-1|NA|TRBV2
CASSAREQKAFF
TGTGCCAGCAGTGCCCGGGAGCAGAAAGCTTTCTTT